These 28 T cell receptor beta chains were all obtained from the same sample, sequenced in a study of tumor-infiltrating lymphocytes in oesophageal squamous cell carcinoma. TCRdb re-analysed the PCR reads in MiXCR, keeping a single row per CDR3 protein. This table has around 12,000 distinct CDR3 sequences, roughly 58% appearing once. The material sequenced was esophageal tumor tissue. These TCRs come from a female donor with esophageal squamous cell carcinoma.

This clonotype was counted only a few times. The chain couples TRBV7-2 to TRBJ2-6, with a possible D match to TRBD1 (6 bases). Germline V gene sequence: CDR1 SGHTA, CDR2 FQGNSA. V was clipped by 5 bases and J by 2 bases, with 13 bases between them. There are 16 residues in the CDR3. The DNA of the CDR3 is TGTGCCAGCAGCACATACAGGGTAACTGGGGCCAACGTCCTGACTTTC. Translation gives CASSTYRVTGANVLTF.

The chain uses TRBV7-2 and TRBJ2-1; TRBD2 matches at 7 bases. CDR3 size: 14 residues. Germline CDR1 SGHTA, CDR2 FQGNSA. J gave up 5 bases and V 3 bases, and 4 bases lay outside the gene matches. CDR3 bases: TGTGCCAGCAGCTTCTCGGGGGGAAACAATGAGCAGTTCTTC. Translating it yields CASSFSGGNNEQFF.

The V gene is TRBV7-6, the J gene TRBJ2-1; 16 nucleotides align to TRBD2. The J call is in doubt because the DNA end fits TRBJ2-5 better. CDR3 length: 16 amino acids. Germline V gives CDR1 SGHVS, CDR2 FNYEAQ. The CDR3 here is CASSSGLAGGQETQYF. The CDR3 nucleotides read TGTGCCAGCAGCTCGGGACTAGCGGGAGGGCAAGAGACCCAGTACTTC.

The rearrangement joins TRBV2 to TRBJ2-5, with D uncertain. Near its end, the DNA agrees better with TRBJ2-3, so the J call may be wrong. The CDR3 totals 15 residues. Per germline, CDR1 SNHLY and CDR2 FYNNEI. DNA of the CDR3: TGTGCCAGCAGCCAACCGGGTCGATCGGTGAATACGCAGTATTTT. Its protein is CASSQPGRSVNTQYF.

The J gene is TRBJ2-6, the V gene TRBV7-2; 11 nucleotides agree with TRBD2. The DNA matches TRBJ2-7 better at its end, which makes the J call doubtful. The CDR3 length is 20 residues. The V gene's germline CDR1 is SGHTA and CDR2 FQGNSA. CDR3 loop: CASSLAVGPRIAGGPYEQYF. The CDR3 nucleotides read TGTGCCAGCAGCTTAGCGGTGGGGCCCCGAATAGCGGGAGGGCCCTACGAGCAGTACTTC.

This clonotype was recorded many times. The CDR3, as DNA: TGTGCCAGCAGAACCAGGGGGAAGACTGAAGCTTTCTTT. This gives the protein CASRTRGKTEAFF. The chain uses TRBV12-3 or TRBV12-4 and TRBJ1-1, with 7 bases fitting TRBD1. The J segment lost 5 bases and the V segment lost 6 bases, leaving 6 bases of the junction unmatched. This CDR3 comprises 13 residues.

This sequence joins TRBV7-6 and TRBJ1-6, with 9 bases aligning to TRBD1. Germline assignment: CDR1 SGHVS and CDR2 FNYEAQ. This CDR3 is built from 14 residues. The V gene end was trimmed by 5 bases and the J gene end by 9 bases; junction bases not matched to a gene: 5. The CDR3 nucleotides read TGTGCCAGCAGCGTGGGGACAGGGACTTCACCCCTCCACTTT. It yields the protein CASSVGTGTSPLHF.

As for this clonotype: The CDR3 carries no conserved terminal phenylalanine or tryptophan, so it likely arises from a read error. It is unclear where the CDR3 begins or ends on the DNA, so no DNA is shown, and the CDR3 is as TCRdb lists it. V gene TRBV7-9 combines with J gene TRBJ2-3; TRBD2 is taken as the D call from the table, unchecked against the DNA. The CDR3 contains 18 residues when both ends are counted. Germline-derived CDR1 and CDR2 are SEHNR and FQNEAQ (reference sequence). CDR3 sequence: CASSRWTSGRYNEQFFGP.

The CDR3 DNA follows: TGTGCCAGCAGCCCCCGGACTAGCGGGGGGGCAAGAGGCAATGAGCAGTTCTTC. It is translated as CASSPRTSGGARGNEQFF. This sequence joins TRBV7-2 and TRBJ2-7, with TRBD2 matching 15 bases. Judging by the DNA end, TRBJ2-1 fits better; the J call may be wrong. Germline V gene sequence: CDR1 SGHTA, CDR2 FQGNSA. CDR3 length: 18 residues.

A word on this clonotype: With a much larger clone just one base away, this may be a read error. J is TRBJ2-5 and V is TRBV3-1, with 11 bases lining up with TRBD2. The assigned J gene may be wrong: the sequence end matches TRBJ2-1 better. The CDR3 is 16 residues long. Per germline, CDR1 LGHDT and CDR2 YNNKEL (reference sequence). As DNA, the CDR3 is TGTGCCAGCAGTCCTCCTAGCGGGGGGACACAAGAGACCCAGTTCTTC. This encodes CASSPPSGGTQETQFF.

CDR3 sequence: CASSCKQWDTQYF. Written as DNA, the CDR3 is TGTGCCAGCAGCTGCAAGCAGTGGGATACGCAGTACTTC. The rearrangement uses TRBV7-3 and TRBJ2-6; D is unclear. The J call is doubtful: the DNA matches TRBJ2-7 better. Germline V gene sequence: CDR1 SGHTA, CDR2 FQGTGA. CDR3 length: 13 residues.

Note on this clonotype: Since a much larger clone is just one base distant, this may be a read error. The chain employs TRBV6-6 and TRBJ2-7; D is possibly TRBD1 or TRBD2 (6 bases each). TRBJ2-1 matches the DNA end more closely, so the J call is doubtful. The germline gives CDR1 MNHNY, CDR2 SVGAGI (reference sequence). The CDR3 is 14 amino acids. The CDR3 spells CASSFGGLSYEQFF. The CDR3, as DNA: TGTGCCAGCAGTTTTGGGGGGCTCTCCTACGAGCAGTTCTTC.

CDR3 protein: CASSVSGRALNEQFF. CDR3 DNA sequence: TGTGCCAGCAGCGTGAGCGGGAGGGCCTTGAATGAGCAGTTCTTC. The chain has TRBV7-8 and TRBJ2-1; TRBD2 matches at 10 bases. Per germline, CDR1 SGHVS and CDR2 FQNEAQ. Trimming at V came to 5 bases and at J to 7 bases, leaving 8 bases not matched to a gene. The CDR3 spans 15 residues.

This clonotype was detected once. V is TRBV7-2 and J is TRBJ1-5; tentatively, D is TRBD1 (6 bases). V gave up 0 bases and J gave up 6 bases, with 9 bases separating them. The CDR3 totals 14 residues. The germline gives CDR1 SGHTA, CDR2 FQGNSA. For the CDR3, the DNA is TGTGCCAGCAGCTTAGCAGGGGGGGGTCAGCCCCAGCATTTT. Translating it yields CASSLAGGGQPQHF.

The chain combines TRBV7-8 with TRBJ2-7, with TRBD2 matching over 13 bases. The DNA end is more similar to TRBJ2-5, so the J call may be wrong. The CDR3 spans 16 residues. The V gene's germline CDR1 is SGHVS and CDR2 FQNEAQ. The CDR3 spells CASSSRTSGSQETQYF. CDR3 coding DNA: TGTGCCAGCAGCTCCAGGACTAGCGGGAGCCAAGAGACCCAGTACTTC.

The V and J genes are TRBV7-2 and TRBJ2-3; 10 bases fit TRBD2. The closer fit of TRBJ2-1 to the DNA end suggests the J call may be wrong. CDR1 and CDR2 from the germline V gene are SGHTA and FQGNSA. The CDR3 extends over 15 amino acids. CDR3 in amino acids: CASSSPGLAQNEQFF. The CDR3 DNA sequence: TGTGCCAGCAGCTCGCCGGGACTAGCGCAAAATGAGCAGTTCTTC.

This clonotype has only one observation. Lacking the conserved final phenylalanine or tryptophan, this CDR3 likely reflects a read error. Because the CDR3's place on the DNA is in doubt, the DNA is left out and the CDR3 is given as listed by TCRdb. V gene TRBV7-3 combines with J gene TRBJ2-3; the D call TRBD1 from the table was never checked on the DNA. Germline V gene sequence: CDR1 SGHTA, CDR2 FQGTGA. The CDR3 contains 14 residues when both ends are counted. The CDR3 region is CASSPMGGFTSSTS.

The CDR3 DNA follows: TGTGCCACCAGTGATCCTCGAAGCGGGCGAGACACAGATACGCAGTATTTT. Translation: CATSDPRSGRDTDTQYF. The V gene is TRBV24-1, the J gene TRBJ2-3; D is perhaps TRBD2 (6 bases). Germline CDR1 is KGHDR and CDR2 is SFDVKD. This CDR3 comprises 17 residues. V lost 3 bases and J 2 bases, leaving 17 bases between the germline ends.

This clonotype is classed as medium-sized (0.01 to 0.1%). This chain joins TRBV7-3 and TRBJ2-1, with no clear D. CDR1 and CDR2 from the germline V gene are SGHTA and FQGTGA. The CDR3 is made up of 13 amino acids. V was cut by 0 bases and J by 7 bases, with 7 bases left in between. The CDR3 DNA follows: TGTGCCAGCAGCTTAACTGCCGGTAATGAGCAGTTCTTC. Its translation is CASSLTAGNEQFF.

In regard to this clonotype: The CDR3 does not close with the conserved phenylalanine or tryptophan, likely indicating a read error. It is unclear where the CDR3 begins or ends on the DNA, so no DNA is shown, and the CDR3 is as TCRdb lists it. The chain's CDR3 is CASSPGDSPLHFGA. The V call is TRBV7-4, the J call TRBJ2-3; the D call of TRBD1 is as the table states it, not checked on the DNA. The CDR3 sequence runs 14 residues, both termini included. Per germline, CDR1 SGHVT and CDR2 SQSDAQ.

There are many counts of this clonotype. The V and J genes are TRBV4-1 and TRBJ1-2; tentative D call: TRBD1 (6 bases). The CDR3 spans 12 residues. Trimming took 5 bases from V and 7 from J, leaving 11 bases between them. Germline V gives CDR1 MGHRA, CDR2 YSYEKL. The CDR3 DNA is TGCGCCAGCAGCGACAGGATTCGTGGCTACACCTTC. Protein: CASSDRIRGYTF.

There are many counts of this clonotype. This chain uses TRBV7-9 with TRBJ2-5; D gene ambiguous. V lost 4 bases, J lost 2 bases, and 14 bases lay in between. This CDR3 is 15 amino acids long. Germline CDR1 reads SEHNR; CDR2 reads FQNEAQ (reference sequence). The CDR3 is CASSSGPSQQETQYF. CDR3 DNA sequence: TGTGCCAGCAGCTCTGGACCCTCCCAGCAAGAGACCCAGTACTTC. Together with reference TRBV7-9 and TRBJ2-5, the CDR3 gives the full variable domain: DTGVSQNPRHKITKRGQNVTFRCDPISEHNRLYWYRQTLGQGPEFLTYFQNEAQLEKSRLLSDRFSAERPKGSFSTLEIQRTEQGDSAMYLCASSSGPSQQETQYFGPGTRLLVL.

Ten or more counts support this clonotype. CDR3 sequence (DNA): TGTGCCAGCAGCGTACCGGCGGCAGGGGGCTATGGCTACACCTTC. Amino acid sequence: CASSVPAAGGYGYTF. The chain employs TRBV28 and TRBJ1-2, with TRBD1 matching 7 bases. CDR3 size: 15 residues. With 6 bases clipped from V and 4 bases from J, the junction kept 11 bases outside the gene matches. Germline loops: CDR1 MDHEN, CDR2 SYDVKM.

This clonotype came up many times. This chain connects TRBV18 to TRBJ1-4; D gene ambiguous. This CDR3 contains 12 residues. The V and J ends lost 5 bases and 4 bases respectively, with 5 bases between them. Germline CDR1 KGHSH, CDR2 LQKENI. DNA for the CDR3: TGTGCCAGCTCAAATCATAATGAAAAACTGTTTTTT. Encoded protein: CASSNHNEKLFF.

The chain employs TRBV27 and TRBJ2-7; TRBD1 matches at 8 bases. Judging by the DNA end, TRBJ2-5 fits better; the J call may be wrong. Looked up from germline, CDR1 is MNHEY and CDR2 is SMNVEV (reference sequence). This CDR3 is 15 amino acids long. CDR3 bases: TGTGCCAGCAGTTGGCAATGGACAGGGCGAGAGACCCAGTACTTC. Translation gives CASSWQWTGRETQYF.

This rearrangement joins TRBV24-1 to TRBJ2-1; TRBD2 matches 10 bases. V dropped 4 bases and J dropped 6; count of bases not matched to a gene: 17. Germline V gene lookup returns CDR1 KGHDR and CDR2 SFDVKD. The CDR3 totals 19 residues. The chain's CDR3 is CATSDPRETGTSAFNEQFF. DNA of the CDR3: TGTGCCACCAGTGACCCACGAGAGACCGGGACTAGCGCCTTCAATGAGCAGTTCTTC.

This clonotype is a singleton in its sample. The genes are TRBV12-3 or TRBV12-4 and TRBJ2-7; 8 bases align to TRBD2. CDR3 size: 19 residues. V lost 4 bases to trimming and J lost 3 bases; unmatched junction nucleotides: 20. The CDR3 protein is CASSSMLGIRGGANYEQYF. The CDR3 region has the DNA TGTGCCAGCAGTTCAATGTTGGGGATTCGGGGGGGGGCGAACTACGAGCAGTACTTC.

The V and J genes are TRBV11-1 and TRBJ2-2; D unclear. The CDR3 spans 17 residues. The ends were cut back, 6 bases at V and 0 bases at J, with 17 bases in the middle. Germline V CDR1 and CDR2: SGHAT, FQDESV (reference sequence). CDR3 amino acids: CASRITITGSNTGELFF. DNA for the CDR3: TGTGCCAGCAGGATTACTATAACCGGTTCGAACACCGGGGAGCTGTTTTTT.